Below are 28 T cell receptor beta chains sequenced from a single sample in a study of shared clonotypes between healthy human individuals. Data came from immunoSEQ multiplex PCR; TCRdb stores just in-frame clones and leaves some out. The sample includes about 1.1 million clones, 60% to 80% seen only once; the top ten take 0.85% to 1%. What was sequenced was memory CD4+ T cells from PBMCs. Subset denoted: CD45RA-negative fraction. All receptors come from a man younger than 35 in good health. Some clones in this sample may be carry-over from other donors' samples.

The chain couples TRBV15 to TRBJ2-7, with D uncertain. The length of the CDR3 is 12 residues. Deletions cut 1 base from V and 5 bases from J, with 6 bases between. Germline loops: CDR1 LNHNV, CDR2 YYDKDF (reference sequence). The CDR3 DNA is TGTGCCACCAGCAGAGCTGCGGACGAGCAGTACTTC. This translates into CATSRAADEQYF.

The chain recombines TRBV5-5 with TRBJ2-3; D is unclear. The CDR3 totals 16 residues. The germline gives CDR1 SGHKS, CDR2 YYEKEE (reference sequence). V shed 0 bases and J shed 3 bases, with 14 bases lying between them. CDR3 sequence (DNA): TGTGCCAGCAGCTTGGAATTTGGGCGTGGAACAGATACGCAGTATTTT. This translates into CASSLEFGRGTDTQYF.

This clone was detected only once. In DNA form, the CDR3 reads TGTGCCAGCAGCTTAGAGGGGGCTAGCTACGAGCAGTACTTC. Protein sequence: CASSLEGASYEQYF. The chain joins TRBV11-2 to TRBJ2-7; D perhaps matches TRBD1 (6 bases). This CDR3 comprises 14 residues. The ends were cut back, 0 bases at V and 3 bases at J, with 9 bases in the middle. Germline V lookup: CDR1 SGHAT, CDR2 FQNNGV.

The chain couples TRBV5-1 to TRBJ2-2; 14 nucleotides agree with TRBD2. The trim removed 4 bases at V and 6 bases at J, leaving 8 bases unmatched. Germline V gene sequence: CDR1 SGHRS, CDR2 YFSETQ. CDR3 length: 17 amino acids. DNA of the CDR3: TGCGCCAGCAGCGTGGGACTAGCGGGAGATTTCCCCGGGGAGCTGTTTTTT. This encodes CASSVGLAGDFPGELFF.

This chain connects TRBV7-9 to TRBJ1-1; TRBD1 aligns across 7 bases. Losses at the gene ends were 7 bases for V and 6 bases for J; bases not matched to a gene: 11. Germline values: CDR1 SEHNR, CDR2 FQNEAQ (reference sequence). The CDR3 contains 14 residues. The CDR3: CASTRQGFVSEAFF. The CDR3, as DNA: TGTGCCAGCACCAGACAGGGATTTGTGTCTGAAGCTTTCTTT.

The genes are TRBV28 and TRBJ1-5, with D possibly being TRBD1 (5 bases). CDR3 length: 14 amino acids. The V end was cut by 3 bases, the J end by 6 bases, with 12 bases between. Per the germline V gene, CDR1 is MDHEN and CDR2 is SYDVKM. CDR3 protein: CASSLGGTGQPQHF. DNA of the CDR3: TGTGCCAGCAGTTTGGGCGGGACGGGTCAGCCCCAGCATTTT.

This clone was counted only a few times. The V and J genes are TRBV28 and TRBJ1-2; tentative D call: TRBD1 (6 bases). There are 13 residues in the CDR3. V lost 6 bases and J lost 7, with 15 bases in between. Germline V lookup: CDR1 MDHEN, CDR2 SYDVKM. The CDR3 DNA is TGTGCCAGCAGGTTCTCAGGGGACTCTGGCTACACCTTC. Translated, it gives CASRFSGDSGYTF.

The chain employs TRBV5-4 and TRBJ2-3; the D is unclear. Trimming pared 1 base from V and 2 bases from J, leaving 14 bases between. There are 16 residues in the CDR3. CDR1 and CDR2 from the germline V gene are SGHNT and YYREEE (reference sequence). The CDR3 here is CASSLLQQRSTDTQYF. In nucleotides, the CDR3 is TGTGCCAGCAGCTTGCTGCAGCAGAGATCCACAGATACGCAGTATTTT.

The V gene is TRBV29-1, the J gene TRBJ2-5; D uncertain. V lost 3 bases and J 1 base, leaving 6 bases between the germline ends. The CDR3 runs to 12 residues. From germline, CDR1 is SQVTM and CDR2 ANQGSEA. The CDR3 DNA is TGCAGCGTTGATATTTTCCAAGAGACCCAGTACTTC. Translation gives CSVDIFQETQYF. The variable domain in full, with the rest retrieved from reference TRBV29-1 and TRBJ2-5, is SAVISQKPSRDICQRGTSLTIQCQVDSQVTMMFWYRQQPGQSLTLIATANQGSEATYESGFVIDKFPISRPNLTFSTLTVSNMSPEDSSIYLCSVDIFQETQYFGPGTRLLVL.

J is TRBJ2-2 and V is TRBV9; no firm D call. Trimming cost V 8 bases and J 7 bases, with 12 bases left between them. This CDR3 comprises 12 residues. Germline values: CDR1 SGDLS, CDR2 YYNGEE. In nucleotides, the CDR3 is TGTGCCAGTCACGGATGGGGCGGGGAGCTGTTTTTT. This encodes CASHGWGGELFF.

The rearrangement joins TRBV6-1 to TRBJ1-2; no definite D call. CDR3 size: 14 residues. Trimming cost V 3 bases and J 4 bases, with 12 bases left between them. Germline V gives CDR1 MNHNS, CDR2 SASEGT. CDR3 sequence: CASSEAGQTYGYTF. CDR3 DNA: TGTGCCAGCAGTGAGGCTGGTCAAACCTATGGCTACACCTTC.

The gene calls are TRBV18 and TRBJ2-1; 14 bases are shared with TRBD2. CDR1 KGHSH and CDR2 LQKENI come from the germline V gene. The length of the CDR3 is 12 residues. The V and J ends lost 5 bases and 16 bases, in that order; junction bases with no gene match: 4. CDR3 amino acids: CASSVTSGRAFF. DNA of the CDR3: TGTGCCAGCTCAGTGACTAGCGGGAGGGCCTTCTTC.

CDR3 residues: CASSYSRLRTDTQYF. CDR3 nucleotide sequence: TGTGCCAGCAGTTACTCCCGGCTTCGCACAGATACGCAGTATTTT. V usage is TRBV6-5 and J usage is TRBJ2-3; no clear D gene. Trimming removed 0 bases at V and 1 base at J, with 8 bases between. CDR1 MNHEY and CDR2 SVGAGI come from the germline V gene. This CDR3 has 15 residues.

The chain employs TRBV6-6 and TRBJ1-5; possibly TRBD1 for D (5 bases). CDR1 and CDR2 from the germline V gene are MNHNY and SVGAGI (reference sequence). Trimming pared 5 bases from V and 4 bases from J, leaving 12 bases between. CDR3 length: 14 residues. The CDR3 nucleotides read TGTGCCAGCAGTCACGGACAAGGGAATCAGCCCCAGCATTTT. As protein: CASSHGQGNQPQHF.

The rearrangement links TRBV7-2 to TRBJ2-3; D gene uncertain. Germline V gives CDR1 SGHTA, CDR2 FQGNSA. Trimming stripped 2 bases from V and 8 bases from J, with 17 bases between. The CDR3 runs to 15 residues. This chain's CDR3 is CASSLNAPAGVTQYF. CDR3 sequence (DNA): TGTGCCAGCAGCTTAAATGCTCCCGCTGGGGTTACGCAGTATTTT.

The chain links TRBV6-1 to TRBJ2-1; 8 bases are a match to TRBD2. CDR1 MNHNS and CDR2 SASEGT come from the germline V gene. This CDR3 region has 17 residues. After removal of 4 bases from V and 7 bases from J, the junction contained 15 bases not matched to a gene. Here the CDR3 reads CASSANPRGLGGNEQFF. The CDR3 DNA reads TGTGCCAGCAGTGCCAACCCCCGGGGACTAGGTGGGAATGAGCAGTTCTTC.

At least ten counts were recorded for this clone. The chain carries TRBV13 and TRBJ2-7; TRBD2 is a possible D gene (5 bases). Germline V gene lookup returns CDR1 PRHDT and CDR2 FYEKMQ (reference sequence). The CDR3 length is 14 residues. V shed 2 bases and J shed 11 bases, with 19 bases lying between them. The CDR3 protein is CASSLPLLVLGEYF. CDR3 DNA sequence: TGTGCCAGCAGCTTACCCCTACTAGTTTTAGGTGAGTACTTC.

The chain is built from TRBV6-5 and TRBJ1-1, with 8 bases that match TRBD1. The V segment lost 2 bases and the J segment 12 bases; nucleotides outside the gene matches: 14. The CDR3 is 15 residues long. CDR1 and CDR2 (germline): MNHEY, SVGAGI. The CDR3 protein is CASSYDRDRSSWTFF. As DNA, the CDR3 is TGTGCCAGCAGTTACGATAGGGACAGGAGTTCGTGGACTTTCTTT.

The chain recombines TRBV28 with TRBJ1-5, with D unclear. The germline gives CDR1 MDHEN, CDR2 SYDVKM. The CDR3 has 13 amino acids. V shed 9 bases and J shed 2 bases, with 11 bases lying between them. The CDR3 nucleotides read TGTGCCAGTACCGTCTCGGGCAATCAGCCCCAGCATTTT. It encodes CASTVSGNQPQHF.

The V gene is TRBV2, the J gene TRBJ2-7; D not certain. The CDR3 is made up of 15 amino acids. The germline gives CDR1 SNHLY, CDR2 FYNNEI. Between the trimmed V and J ends, which lost 0 bases and 0 bases, there was a span of 9 bases. Written as DNA, the CDR3 is TGTGCCAGCAGTGAAGCAAGGGAATTCTCCTACGAGCAGTACTTC. It specifies CASSEAREFSYEQYF.

The rearrangement links TRBV7-3 to TRBJ2-5; TRBD1 is a possible D gene (6 bases). The CDR3 has 16 residues. V was trimmed by 0 bases and J by 5 bases, leaving 16 bases between them. Per the germline V gene, CDR1 is SGHTA and CDR2 is FQGTGA. The CDR3 spells CASSLTASQGKETQYF. The CDR3 DNA sequence: TGTGCCAGCAGCTTAACGGCGAGTCAGGGGAAGGAGACCCAGTACTTC.

This clone turned up a few times. This rearrangement joins TRBV5-4 to TRBJ1-2; no clear D. V was pared by 6 bases and J by 4 bases, with 13 bases between. The CDR3 sequence is 13 residues long. Looked up from germline, CDR1 is SGHNT and CDR2 is YYREEE (reference sequence). The CDR3 loop is CASKESPTYGYTF. DNA for the CDR3: TGTGCCAGCAAAGAGAGTCCCACCTATGGCTACACCTTC. The whole variable domain, remainder taken from reference TRBV5-4 and TRBJ1-2, is ETGVTQSPTHLIKTRGQQVTLRCSSQSGHNTVSWYQQALGQGPQFIFQYYREEENGRGNFPPRFSGLQFPNYSSELNVNALELDDSALYLCASKESPTYGYTFGSGTRLTVV.

This chain joins TRBV25-1 and TRBJ2-5, with D possibly being TRBD1 (5 bases). Germline CDR1 MGHDK, CDR2 SYGVNS. CDR3 size: 15 residues. Trimming removed 2 bases from V and 1 base from J, with 11 bases in between. CDR3 in DNA: TGTGCCAGCAGTGAAGGGTCAGGGCCCCAAGAGACCCAGTACTTC. It encodes CASSEGSGPQETQYF. Drawing the rest from reference TRBV25-1 and TRBJ2-5, the complete variable domain is EADIYQTPRYLVIGTGKKITLECSQTMGHDKMYWYQQDPGMELHLIHYSYGVNSTEKGDLSSESTVSRIRTEHFPLTLESARPSHTSQYLCASSEGSGPQETQYFGPGTRLLVL.

The V call is TRBV6-6, the J call TRBJ1-5; perhaps TRBD1 as D (5 bases). Germline CDR1 reads MNHNY; CDR2 reads SVGAGI (reference sequence). The germline V and J ends were trimmed by 5 bases and 4 bases, with 12 bases remaining between them. The CDR3 runs to 14 residues. CDR3 sequence (DNA): TGTGCCAGCAGTCGCCGGGACGATAATCAGCCCCAGCATTTT. Amino acids: CASSRRDDNQPQHF.

The gene calls are TRBV29-1 and TRBJ2-3, with 12 bases aligning to TRBD2. Germline CDR1 SQVTM, CDR2 ANQGSEA. This CDR3 is built from 14 residues. Trimming removed 6 bases from V and 2 bases from J; junction bases left unmatched: 3. CDR3 sequence (DNA): TGCAGCGTAGGACTAGCGGGAACCACAGATACGCAGTATTTT. Translated, it gives CSVGLAGTTDTQYF.

The chain recombines TRBV6-5 with TRBJ2-7, with no clear D. The germline V gene has CDR1 MNHEY and CDR2 SVGAGI. V gave up 0 bases and J gave up 5 bases, with 11 bases separating them. There are 14 residues in the CDR3. The CDR3 DNA reads TGTGCCAGCAGTTACTCCAGAGCCGAAAACGAGCAGTACTTC. The encoded protein is CASSYSRAENEQYF.

About this clone: The same CDR3 arises from other DNA sequences in this sample as well. The CDR3, as DNA: TGCGCCAGCAGCTTGGGAGGGAACCAAGAGACCCAGTACTTC. Protein: CASSLGGNQETQYF. The chain combines TRBV5-1 with TRBJ2-5; D is possibly TRBD2 (5 bases). The ends were cut back, 0 bases at V and 0 bases at J, with 6 bases in the middle. Germline assignment: CDR1 SGHRS and CDR2 YFSETQ. The CDR3 extends over 14 amino acids.

This clone has just one count. V is TRBV2 and J is TRBJ2-3; D gene unclear. Germline CDR1 reads SNHLY; CDR2 reads FYNNEI. This CDR3 comprises 15 residues. With 6 bases removed from V and 2 bases from J, the gap between germline ends came to 15 bases. The CDR3 is CASSFSRSLTDTQYF. The CDR3 nucleotides read TGTGCCAGCAGCTTTAGTAGATCACTCACAGATACGCAGTATTTT.